This is a list of T cell receptor beta chains from one sample in a study of OX40 agonist ivuxolimab in advanced cancers. The method was immunoSEQ multiplex PCR; TCRdb's version includes in-frame clones alone and lacks a portion of them. This table has around 69,000 clones, approximately 90% appearing once. Sequenced here: CD4+ or CD8+ T cells sorted from blood, sampled in a trial of the OX40 agonist ivuxolimab. The source is an adult with an advanced solid tumor such as melanoma, head and neck, liver or kidney cancer. Each CDR3 is given with its conserved first and last residue. A D gene is named only where the DNA matches it firmly. The size field is filled for only some rows; it gives once, few, many or a size class.

>TRBV28|TRBJ2-1|.|.
TGTGCCAGCAGTTCCTACAGGGTGGGGGTATACAATGAGCAGTTCTTC
CASSSYRVGVYNEQFF
>TRBV5-8|TRBJ1-2|TRBD1|.
TGTGCCAGCAGCCCTCCCGGCAACAGGGGCTCTTTGGAAGGCTACACCTTC
CASSPPGNRGSLEGYTF
>TRBV5-1|TRBJ2-5|TRBD2|.
TGCGCCAGCAGCTTGGATAGCGGGAGGGACCAAGAGACCCAGTACTTC
CASSLDSGRDQETQYF
>TRBV7-3|TRBJ2-2|.|.
TGTGCCAGCAGCCACCGGGACGGGAACACCGGGGAGCTGTTTTTT
CASSHRDGNTGELFF
>TRBV6-1|TRBJ2-7|.|.
TGTGCCAGCCTCGAAGGGGCCGTATACGAGCAGTACTTC
CASLEGAVYEQYF
>TRBV7-9|TRBJ2-7|TRBD1|.
TGTGCCAGCAGCCCCGAGGGGGCAGTAGGCTACGAGCAGTACTTC
CASSPEGAVGYEQYF
>TRBV21-1|TRBJ2-7|.|.
TGTGCCAGCCCAGGACAGGTCAGGTCCGAGCAGTACTTC
CASPGQVRSEQYF
>TRBV2|TRBJ2-1|TRBD2|.
TGTGCCAGTGAAAAGGAAGCGGGAGGACTGAACAATGAGCAGTTCTTC
CASEKEAGGLNNEQFF
>TRBV19|TRBJ1-4|.|.
TGTGCCAGTAGTATAGGGACCGCAACTAATGAAAAACTGTTTTTT
CASSIGTATNEKLFF
>TRBV7-8|TRBJ1-3|.|.
TGTGCCAGCAGCTCGTCCTTTGGAAACACCATATATTTT
CASSSSFGNTIYF
>TRBV18|TRBJ2-7|TRBD1|.
TGTGCCAGCTCACCAGTGAAGACAGGGGTTTACGAGCAGTACTTC
CASSPVKTGVYEQYF
>TRBV10-3|TRBJ2-5|.|.
TGTGCCATCAGTGCTAGGGTCGAAGAGACCCAGTACTTC
CAISARVEETQYF
>TRBV7-3|TRBJ1-1|.|.
TGTGCCAGCAAGGGAGACGCCATGAACACTGAAGCTTTCTTT
CASKGDAMNTEAFF
>TRBV30|TRBJ1-3|.|.
TGTGCCTGGAGTACACTCAGGGACCCTGGAAACACCATATATTTT
CAWSTLRDPGNTIYF
>TRBV27|TRBJ2-7|.|.
TGTGCCAGCAGTTTATCGCCCTTTGGGACGGACTCCTACGAGCAGTACTTC
CASSLSPFGTDSYEQYF
>TRBV6-5|TRBJ2-3|TRBD1|once
TGTGCCAGCACCAAACAGGGGGCCGGCTTCGATACGCAGTATTTT
CASTKQGAGFDTQYF
>TRBV6-5|TRBJ2-7|.|.
TGTGCCAGCGAGCAGAGGCAGGGGAAATACGAGCAGTACTTC
CASEQRQGKYEQYF
>TRBV20-1|TRBJ2-7|.|few
TGCAGTGCTAGATCCGACTTCGAGCAGTACTTC
CSARSDFEQYF
>TRBV6-1|TRBJ1-1|.|.
TGTGCCAGCAGTGTCGACAGCCGCGGCACTGAAGCTTTCTTT
CASSVDSRGTEAFF
>TRBV10-2|TRBJ2-3|TRBD2|few
TGCGCCAGCAGTGTCGAAACTAGCGGGATAGATACGCAGTATTTT
CASSVETSGIDTQYF
>TRBV30|TRBJ2-7|.|.
TGTGCCTGGAGGCAGGGCTACGAGCAGTACTTC
CAWRQGYEQYF
>TRBV4-3|TRBJ2-1|.|.
TGCGCCAGCAGCCAAGAGCGAGGGTTCTACAATGAGCAGTTCTTC
CASSQERGFYNEQFF
>TRBV5-1|TRBJ1-5|.|.
TGCGCCAGCAGCTTAGGGGGTCCTGAACAGCCCCAGCATTTT
CASSLGGPEQPQHF
>TRBV5-1|TRBJ2-7|TRBD2|.
TGCGCCAGCAGCTCGTCTAGCGGGAGCACTGTCTACGAGCAGTACTTC
CASSSSSGSTVYEQYF
>TRBV21-1|TRBJ2-7|.|.
TGTGCCAGCAGCAAAGCCGACAGGGGGTCCTACGAGCAGTACTTC
CASSKADRGSYEQYF
>TRBV28|TRBJ1-2|.|once
TGTGCCAGCAGGACCCCGGGCTCCACCTATGGCTACACCTTC
CASRTPGSTYGYTF
>TRBV27|TRBJ2-3|TRBD1|.
TGTGCCAGCAGTTTATCCCGACAGGGTCAGGGCACAGATACGCAGTATTTT
CASSLSRQGQGTDTQYF
>TRBV6-5|TRBJ2-7|TRBD2|.
TGTGCCAGCAGACCTTACGGGACTACCTACGAGCAGTACTTC
CASRPYGTTYEQYF
>TRBV7-2|TRBJ2-2|TRBD2|.
TGTGCCAGCAGCTTACTAGCGGCCAACACCGGGGAGCTGTTTTTT
CASSLLAANTGELFF
>TRBV4-1|TRBJ2-1|.|few
TGCGCCAGCAGCCAAGTTGGGGCCTACAATGAGCAGTTCTTC
CASSQVGAYNEQFF
>TRBV5-6|TRBJ2-5|TRBD2|.
TGTGCCAGCAGCTTGGGCCCACTAGCGGAGCAAGAGACCCAGTACTTC
CASSLGPLAEQETQYF
>TRBV9|TRBJ2-1|.|.
TGTGCCAGCAGCGTAGGGGGACTGTCCTACAATGAGCAGTTCTTC
CASSVGGLSYNEQFF
>TRBV28|TRBJ1-2|.|.
TGTGCCAGCAAGCGGCGGGGAGCTAACTATGGCTACACCTTC
CASKRRGANYGYTF
>TRBV30|TRBJ2-7|.|.
TGTGCCTGGAGCGCCCGGATCACCGGAGAGCAGTACTTC
CAWSARITGEQYF
>TRBV6-6|TRBJ1-3|.|.
TGTGCCAGCAGCGACACGGGCTCTGGAAACACCATATATTTT
CASSDTGSGNTIYF
>TRBV25-1|TRBJ2-3|.|.
TGTGCCAGCAGTGCACCCACGACCACAGATACGCAGTATTTT
CASSAPTTTDTQYF
>TRBV7-2|TRBJ1-5|.|few
TGTGCCAGCAGCTTAAACAGGGATCAGCCCCAGCATTTT
CASSLNRDQPQHF
>TRBV6-1|TRBJ1-1|.|once
TGTGCCAGCAGTGAAGTTTGGACCCACCTGATCGCGAACACTGAAGCTTTCTTT
CASSEVWTHLIANTEAFF
>TRBV27|TRBJ1-2|TRBD1|.
TGTGCCAGCAGTTCCACGGGCCGGGACAGGAGTGGCTACACCTTC
CASSSTGRDRSGYTF
>TRBV9|TRBJ2-2|.|.
TGTGCCAGCAGCGTAGACGGTAGCGGTATGAACACCGGGGAGCTGTTTTTT
CASSVDGSGMNTGELFF
>TRBV9|TRBJ2-3|TRBD1|.
TGTGCCAGCAGGAACGGTCAGGGGGCTGGCACAGATACGCAGTATTTT
CASRNGQGAGTDTQYF
>TRBV5-4|TRBJ1-2|TRBD1|.
TGTGCCAGCAGCCAAGCCGGGACAGGGGAAAATGGCTACACCTTC
CASSQAGTGENGYTF
>TRBV6-5|TRBJ2-5|.|.
TGTGCCAGCAGGGTTTCTACCGGGAAGACCCAGTACTTC
CASRVSTGKTQYF
>TRBV19|TRBJ1-1|.|.
TGTGCCAGTAGAACAGGACGGCAGAACACTGAAGCTTTCTTT
CASRTGRQNTEAFF
>TRBV5-4|TRBJ2-3|.|.
TGTGCCAGCAGCGCCCTGACAGGTAGCACAGATACGCAGTATTTT
CASSALTGSTDTQYF
>TRBV9|TRBJ1-1|.|once
TGTGCCAGCAGCGTAGTCTCTCAGGGAGGGACTGAAGCTTTCTTT
CASSVVSQGGTEAFF
>TRBV5-4|TRBJ2-5|.|.
TGTGCCAGCAGCTCCGGCGGCAGTAAGGCAGAGACCCAGTACTTC
CASSSGGSKAETQYF
>TRBV28|TRBJ1-5|.|.
TGTGCCAGCAGTTTCCGAGAAGGGTTACTTGGGCCCCAGCATTTT
CASSFREGLLGPQHF
>TRBV29-1|TRBJ1-2|.|.
TGCAGCGTTGAGGGGGGCGCGGGTGGCTACACCTTC
CSVEGGAGGYTF
>TRBV6-5|TRBJ2-3|TRBD2|.
TGTGCCAGCAGGGCTAGCGGGAGTTTGTATACGCAGTATTTT
CASRASGSLYTQYF
>TRBV7-9|TRBJ1-1|.|.
TGTGCCAGCAGCTTATTACAGGAGGGTACTGAAGCTTTCTTT
CASSLLQEGTEAFF
>TRBV4-1|TRBJ1-2|.|.
TGCGCCAGCAGCCAAGTCGATTTAGGATTCCAAGCGGGAGGCTACACCTTC
CASSQVDLGFQAGGYTF
>TRBV28|TRBJ1-1|.|.
TGTGCCAGCCGCGAAAGGGAAGCTTTCTTT
CASREREAFF
>TRBV15|TRBJ1-6|.|.
TGTGCCACCAGCAGAGATCCCGACAGCTCTAATTCACCCCTCCACTTT
CATSRDPDSSNSPLHF